Listed below are T cell receptor beta chains from one sample, sequenced in a study of T-cell reconstitution after alpha-beta-depleted transplantation in children. TCRdb re-called the PCR reads through MiXCR, storing one row per CDR3 protein. The repertoire includes some 500,000 distinct CDR3 sequences, approximately 32% of them detected once, and 2% to 3% sits in the top ten. This material consisted of PBMCs from the stem cell graft donor, taken from the stem cell graft. Every receptor here comes from a human donor who donated a stem cell graft to a child with aplastic anemia. The CDR3 runs from the conserved cysteine through the conserved F or W. A D gene is named only where the DNA matches it firmly.

J gene | D gene | V gene | CDR3 protein
TRBJ1-5 | NA | TRBV7-9 | CASSHAYLGESNQPQHF
TRBJ1-3 | TRBD1 | TRBV6-5 | CASSYSMWQGADTIYF
TRBJ2-1 | NA | TRBV9 | CASSVGGSLSSYNEQFF
TRBJ2-5 | NA | TRBV12-3/TRBV12-4 | CASSLNEKTQYF
TRBJ1-2 | NA | TRBV9 | CASSAASRGGYGYTF
TRBJ2-7 | NA | TRBV12-3/TRBV12-4 | CASRPREESYEQYF
TRBJ1-1 | NA | TRBV25-1 | CASEDFSAEAFF
TRBJ2-1 | NA | TRBV5-5 | CASSLLVRQCYDEQFF
TRBJ2-3 | NA | TRBV14 | CASSQLLSTDTQYF
TRBJ1-2 | TRBD1 | TRBV7-9 | CASSDTGDYGYTF
TRBJ2-3 | NA | TRBV6-1 | CASSRRTATDTQYF
TRBJ1-4 | NA | TRBV13 | CASSLVSKSNEKLFF